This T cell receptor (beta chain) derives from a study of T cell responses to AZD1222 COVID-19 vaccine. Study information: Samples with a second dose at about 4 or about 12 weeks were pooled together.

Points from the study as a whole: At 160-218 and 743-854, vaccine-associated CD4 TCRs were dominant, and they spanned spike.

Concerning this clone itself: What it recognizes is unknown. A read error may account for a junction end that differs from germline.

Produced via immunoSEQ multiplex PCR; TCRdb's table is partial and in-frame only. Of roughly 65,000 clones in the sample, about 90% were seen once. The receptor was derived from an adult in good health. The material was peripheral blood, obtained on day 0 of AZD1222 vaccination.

CDR3 amino acids: CASTLGQGASEAFF. CDR3 DNA: TGTGCCAGCACCTTGGGACAGGGGGCTAGTGAAGCTTTCTTT. The rearrangement joins TRBV5-8 to TRBJ1-1, with 12 bases that match TRBD1. CDR3 length: 14 residues. Per the germline V gene, CDR1 is SGHTS and CDR2 is YDEGEE.